These 12 T cell receptor beta chains originate from one sample sequenced in a study of blood T cell repertoires in COVID-19. The method was immunoSEQ multiplex PCR; TCRdb's version includes in-frame clones alone and lacks a portion of them. The sample includes 490,000 or so clones, around nine tenths of them seen just once. Sequencing input: PBMCs or T cells enriched from blood (not recorded which). These receptors were collected from a woman in her 40s who had recovered from COVID-19.

In this sample, this clone turned up a few times. This chain links TRBV2 with TRBJ2-2; TRBD2 matches 7 bases. The CDR3 contains 14 residues. Looked up from germline, CDR1 is SNHLY and CDR2 is FYNNEI. V lost 4 bases, J lost 6 bases, and 5 bases stayed unmatched. DNA for the CDR3: TGTGCCAGCAGTGGGCTAGCGGTCTCCGGGGAGCTGTTTTTT. Translated: CASSGLAVSGELFF.

The V call is TRBV10-3, the J call TRBJ2-7, with TRBD2 matching over 9 bases. The ends lost 0 bases at V and 5 bases at J; junction bases unmatched: 5. The CDR3 extends over 15 amino acids. Germline V gene data show CDR1 as ENHRY and CDR2 as SYGVKD. The CDR3 sequence: CAISESAGGGNEQYF. DNA of the CDR3: TGTGCCATCAGTGAGTCAGCGGGGGGTGGCAACGAGCAGTACTTC.

This chain connects TRBV7-9 to TRBJ2-1; 8 bases map to TRBD2. Germline V gene data show CDR1 as SEHNR and CDR2 as FQNEAQ (reference sequence). V trimming: 1 base; J trimming: 4 bases; junction bases outside the gene matches: 6. CDR3 length equals 16 residues. Here the CDR3 DNA reads TGTGCCAGCAGCTTAGTGGAACGGGAGGGTTACAATGAGCAGTTCTTC. It specifies CASSLVEREGYNEQFF.

This chain joins TRBV24-1 and TRBJ2-6; no reliable D call. Germline V lookup: CDR1 KGHDR, CDR2 SFDVKD. The CDR3 runs 16 residues. Trimming removed 4 bases at V and 2 bases at J, with 11 bases between. CDR3 sequence reads: CATSEAGYPGANVLTF. In nucleotides, the CDR3 is TGTGCCACCAGTGAGGCAGGATACCCTGGGGCCAACGTCCTGACTTTC.

V and J are TRBV4-3 and TRBJ2-7; 10 bases are shared with TRBD2. Germline V gene data show CDR1 as LGHNA and CDR2 as YSLEER. V dropped 0 bases and J dropped 4; count of bases not matched to a gene: 18. This CDR3 has 20 residues. This chain's CDR3 is CASSQDRTGLAEKGFYEQYF. The CDR3 DNA reads TGCGCCAGCAGCCAAGATCGTACCGGACTAGCGGAAAAGGGCTTTTACGAGCAGTACTTC.

The rearrangement links TRBV18 to TRBJ2-5; 9 bases agree with TRBD1. CDR1 KGHSH and CDR2 LQKENI come from the germline V gene. Trimming removed 3 bases from V and 2 bases from J; junction bases left unmatched: 7. The CDR3 covers 16 residues. CDR3 sequence: CASSPLGTGPQETQYF. DNA for the CDR3: TGTGCCAGCTCACCCCTTGGGACAGGGCCTCAAGAGACCCAGTACTTC.

The chain joins TRBV3-1 (or the pseudogene TRBV3-2) to TRBJ2-3, with 10 bases identical to TRBD2. Germline V gene data show CDR1 as LGHDT and CDR2 as YNNKEL (reference sequence). V was pared by 4 bases and J by 4 bases, with 11 bases of the junction left unmatched. The CDR3 runs to 17 residues. DNA for the CDR3: TGTGCCAGCAGCCCCCGACTAGCGGGTTGGGAGGCAGATACGCAGTATTTT. This codes for CASSPRLAGWEADTQYF.

The V gene is TRBV20-1, the J gene TRBJ2-7; D is ambiguous. With 3 bases removed from V and 2 bases from J, the gap between germline ends came to 8 bases. Looked up from germline, CDR1 is DFQATT and CDR2 is SNEGSKA (reference sequence). The CDR3 is 12 residues long. The CDR3 sequence is CSASGGTYEQYF. The CDR3 nucleotides are TGCAGTGCTAGTGGCGGTACCTACGAGCAGTACTTC.

Remarks on this clone: The sample has other DNA sequences that encode this CDR3 too. The gene calls are TRBV5-6 and TRBJ1-2; TRBD1 might be the D (5 bases). Trimming cost V 1 base and J 2 bases, with 6 bases left between them. CDR1 and CDR2 (germline): SGHDT, YYEEEE. The length of the CDR3 is 13 residues. The DNA for the CDR3 is TGTGCCAGCAGCTTGCCAGGGAACTATGGCTACACCTTC. Its protein product is CASSLPGNYGYTF.

The gene calls are TRBV24-1 and TRBJ2-1; D gene uncertain. From germline, CDR1 is KGHDR and CDR2 SFDVKD. This CDR3 is built from 13 residues. V lost 4 bases and J lost 4, with 7 bases in between. Written as DNA, the CDR3 is TGTGCCACCAGTGAAGAGAAGTACAATGAGCAGTTCTTC. Translating it yields CATSEEKYNEQFF.

The CDR3 nucleotides read TGTGCCAGCACCTCCCTGGGGGGGACTGGGGCCAACGTCCTGACTTTC. Protein sequence: CASTSLGGTGANVLTF. This chain uses TRBV27 with TRBJ2-6; TRBD2 matches at 7 bases. This CDR3 region has 16 residues. Germline CDR1 and CDR2: MNHEY and SMNVEV (reference sequence). Trimming cost V 7 bases and J 2 bases; bases outside gene matches: 8.

This CDR3 is CASSQLRPGQATHGYTF. In DNA, the CDR3 is TGTGCCAGCAGCCAATTGAGACCGGGACAGGCGACTCATGGCTACACCTTC. J is TRBJ1-2 and V is TRBV14, with TRBD1 matching 8 bases. The V gene end was trimmed by 2 bases and the J gene end by 6 bases; junction bases not matched to a gene: 14. Germline V gene lookup returns CDR1 SGHDN and CDR2 FVKESK. The CDR3 runs 17 residues.